This T cell receptor beta chain was documented in a study of cytomegalovirus exposure and HLA in healthy donors. 13 Jbeta primers and 60 Vbeta primers were used for the PCR. The assay was immunoSEQ multiplex PCR, and TCRdb's table has in-frame clones only and misses some. The sample has 150,000 or so clones; 77% are singletons. This clone appeared once. Its antigen is currently unknown. Study-wide results and limits: Most TCR sequences showed up rarely, but some public TCRs showed up in many donors. In vitro experiments confirmed that a few CMV-associated chains were specific for CMV antigens. In a later analysis, 15,000 to 20,000 TCR beta sequences were associated with HLA alleles at 0.05 false discovery rate. Later work found that TCR association rates differed between HLA loci; DRB1 had the most and HLA-C the fewest.

Germline V gene data show CDR1 as SGHTA and CDR2 as FQGNSA. CDR3 length: 19 residues. V lost 7 bases and J lost 1; bases outside the gene matches: 17. Sequenced material: PBMCs. The receptor's source is a woman in her thirties in good health and CMV-seronegative. The chain is built from TRBV7-2 and TRBJ2-4; 9 nucleotides align to TRBD2. CDR3 in amino acids: CASTSGGSGGPLAKNIQYF. The CDR3 DNA follows: TGTGCCAGCACCTCCGGGGGTAGCGGGGGCCCTTTGGCCAAAAACATTCAGTACTTC.